The next 5 T cell receptor beta chains were all read from a single sample in a study of blood T cell repertoires in COVID-19. The table came from immunoSEQ multiplex PCR; TCRdb's copy has only in-frame clones and leaves some out. The repertoire holds about 140,000 clones, with roughly 84% as singletons. The source material was peripheral blood. The source of these receptors is a man in his thirties or forties with COVID-19, enrolled during active disease.

J is TRBJ1-1 and V is TRBV12-3 or TRBV12-4; TRBD1 matches at 11 bases. The CDR3 extends over 13 amino acids. V gave up 5 bases and J gave up 8 bases; unmatched junction bases: 4. The CDR3, as DNA: TGTGCCAGCAGTATCGGACAGGGGGCCGAAGCTTTCTTT. Protein sequence: CASSIGQGAEAFF.

This chain connects TRBV6-6 to TRBJ2-7, with D possibly matching TRBD1 (9 bases). This CDR3 is 20 amino acids long. Trimming removed 6 bases at V and 2 bases at J, with 32 bases between. Germline CDR1 and CDR2: MNHNY and SVGAGI (reference sequence). The DNA for the CDR3 is TGTGCCAGCAGCCATGTGGACAGGGGTCGAACCGGGACTAGGGCCTACGAGCAGTACTTC. The encoded protein is CASSHVDRGRTGTRAYEQYF.

The chain joins TRBV6-5 to TRBJ2-5; 8 bases agree with TRBD2. The CDR3 has 15 amino acids. V dropped 2 bases and J dropped 5; count of bases not matched to a gene: 7. The germline V gene encodes CDR1 MNHEY and CDR2 SVGAGI. Here the CDR3 reads CASSYGASGRETQYF. CDR3 bases: TGTGCCAGCAGTTACGGGGCTAGCGGGCGGGAGACCCAGTACTTC.

This clone was counted once. The genes are TRBV5-1 and TRBJ1-2, with D perhaps matching TRBD1 (6 bases). V was trimmed by 0 bases and J by 8 bases, leaving 11 bases between them. Per the germline V gene, CDR1 is SGHRS and CDR2 is YFSETQ. CDR3 length: 13 amino acids. The DNA of the CDR3 is TGCGCCAGCAGCTTGGTGACAGGTGGAGGCTACACCTTC. This gives the protein CASSLVTGGGYTF. Together with reference TRBV5-1 and TRBJ1-2, the CDR3 gives the full variable domain: KAGVTQTPRYLIKTRGQQVTLSCSPISGHRSVSWYQQTPGQGLQFLFEYFSETQRNKGNFPGRFSGRQFSNSRSEMNVSTLELGDSALYLCASSLVTGGGYTFGSGTRLTVV.

This clone is a singleton in its sample. The chain carries TRBV4-1 and TRBJ2-1, with 12 bases identical to TRBD1. The J segment lost 5 bases and the V segment lost 4 bases, leaving 0 bases of the junction unmatched. Germline V gene lookup returns CDR1 MGHRA and CDR2 YSYEKL. CDR3 length: 14 amino acids. CDR3 in amino acids: CASSRDRGHNEQFF. In DNA form, the CDR3 reads TGCGCCAGCAGCCGGGACAGGGGGCACAATGAGCAGTTCTTC.